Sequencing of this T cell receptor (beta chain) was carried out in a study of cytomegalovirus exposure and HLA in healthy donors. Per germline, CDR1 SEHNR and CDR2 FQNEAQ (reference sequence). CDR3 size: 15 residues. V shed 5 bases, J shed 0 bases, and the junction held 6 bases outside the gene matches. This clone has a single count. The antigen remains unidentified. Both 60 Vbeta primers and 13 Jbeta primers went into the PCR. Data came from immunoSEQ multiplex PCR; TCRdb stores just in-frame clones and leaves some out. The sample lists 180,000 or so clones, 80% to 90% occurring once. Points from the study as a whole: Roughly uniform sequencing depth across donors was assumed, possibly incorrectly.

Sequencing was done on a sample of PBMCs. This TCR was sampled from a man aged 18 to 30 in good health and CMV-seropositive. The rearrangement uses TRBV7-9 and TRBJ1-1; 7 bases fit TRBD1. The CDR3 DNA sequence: TGTGCCAGCAGCCCCCCGGACAGGTTGAACACTGAAGCTTTCTTT. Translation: CASSPPDRLNTEAFF.